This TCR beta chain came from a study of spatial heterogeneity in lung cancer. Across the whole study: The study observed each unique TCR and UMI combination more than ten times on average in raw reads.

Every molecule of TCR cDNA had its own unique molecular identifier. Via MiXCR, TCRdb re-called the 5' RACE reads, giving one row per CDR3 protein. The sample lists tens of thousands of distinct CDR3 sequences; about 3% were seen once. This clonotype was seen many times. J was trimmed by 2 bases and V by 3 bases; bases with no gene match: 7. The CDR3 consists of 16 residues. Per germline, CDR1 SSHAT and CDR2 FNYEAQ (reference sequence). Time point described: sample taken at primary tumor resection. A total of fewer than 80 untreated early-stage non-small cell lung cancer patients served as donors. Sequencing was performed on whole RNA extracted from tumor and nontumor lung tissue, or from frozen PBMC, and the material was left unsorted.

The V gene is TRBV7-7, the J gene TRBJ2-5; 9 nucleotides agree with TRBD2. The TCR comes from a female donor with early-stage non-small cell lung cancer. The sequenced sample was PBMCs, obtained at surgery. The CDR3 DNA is TGTGCCAGCAGCTTTGAAGCGGGAGGTTATCAAGAGACCCAGTACTTC. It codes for CASSFEAGGYQETQYF.